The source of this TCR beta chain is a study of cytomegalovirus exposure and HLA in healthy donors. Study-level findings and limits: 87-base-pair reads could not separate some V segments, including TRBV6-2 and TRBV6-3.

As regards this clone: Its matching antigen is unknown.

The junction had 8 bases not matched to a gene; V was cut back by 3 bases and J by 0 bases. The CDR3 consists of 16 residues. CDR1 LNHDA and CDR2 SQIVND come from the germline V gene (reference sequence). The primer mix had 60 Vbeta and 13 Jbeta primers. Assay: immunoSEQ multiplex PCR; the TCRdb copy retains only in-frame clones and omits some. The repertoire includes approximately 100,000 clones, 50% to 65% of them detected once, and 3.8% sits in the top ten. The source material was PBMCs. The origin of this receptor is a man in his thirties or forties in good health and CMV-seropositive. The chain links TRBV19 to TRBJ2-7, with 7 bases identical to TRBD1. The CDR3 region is CASSIEPGQYSYEQYF. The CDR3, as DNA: TGTGCCAGTAGTATTGAGCCGGGACAGTACTCCTACGAGCAGTACTTC.